This T cell receptor beta chain emerged from a study of tissue T cells after allogeneic stem cell transplantation. The germline V gene has CDR1 FNHDT and CDR2 SITEND (reference sequence). This CDR3 region has 15 residues. V lost 4 bases, J lost 4 bases, and 6 bases stayed unmatched. As regards this clone: Its matching antigen is unknown. The germline and genes are mouse ones. The read comes to an end 1 residue before the CDR3 does, leaving the germline J gene to fill in the end.

The assay was immunoSEQ multiplex PCR, and TCRdb's table has in-frame clones only and misses some. The profile shows over 7,000 clones, 65% to 80% of them singletons. General observations from the study: TCR repertoires tracked anatomic similarity, regardless of disease or transplant status. Some tissue clones might be persisting host cells; their alloreactivity or antigen specificity was not determined. Blood and spleen captured only part of the tissue TCR repertoire.

This chain uses TRBV19 with TRBJ2-1, with 9 bases identical to TRBD2. This clonotype originated in a female BALB/c mouse in good health. Mouse strain MHC haplotype: H2-d. The sample consisted of blood. CDR3: CASSPWGGAYAEQFF. CDR3 DNA, as far as it was read: TGTGCCAGCAGTCCGTGGGGGGGCGCTTATGCTGAGCAGTTC.